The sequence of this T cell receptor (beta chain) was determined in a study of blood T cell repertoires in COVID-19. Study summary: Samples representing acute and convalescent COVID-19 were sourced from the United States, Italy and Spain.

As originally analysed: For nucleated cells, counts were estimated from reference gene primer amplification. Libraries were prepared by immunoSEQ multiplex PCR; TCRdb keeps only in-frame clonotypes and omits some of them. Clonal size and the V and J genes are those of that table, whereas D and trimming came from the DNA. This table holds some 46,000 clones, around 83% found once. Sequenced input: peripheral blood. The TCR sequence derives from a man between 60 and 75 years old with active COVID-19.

CDR3 DNA: TGCGCCAGCAGCTTGGGGGGGACAGGGTCCTACAATGAGCAGTTCTTC. The encoded protein is CASSLGGTGSYNEQFF. The genes are TRBV5-1 and TRBJ2-1; 9 bases fit TRBD1. CDR3 length: 16 residues. V lost 0 bases, J lost 1 base, and 2 bases stayed unmatched. CDR1 and CDR2 (germline): SGHRS, YFSETQ.